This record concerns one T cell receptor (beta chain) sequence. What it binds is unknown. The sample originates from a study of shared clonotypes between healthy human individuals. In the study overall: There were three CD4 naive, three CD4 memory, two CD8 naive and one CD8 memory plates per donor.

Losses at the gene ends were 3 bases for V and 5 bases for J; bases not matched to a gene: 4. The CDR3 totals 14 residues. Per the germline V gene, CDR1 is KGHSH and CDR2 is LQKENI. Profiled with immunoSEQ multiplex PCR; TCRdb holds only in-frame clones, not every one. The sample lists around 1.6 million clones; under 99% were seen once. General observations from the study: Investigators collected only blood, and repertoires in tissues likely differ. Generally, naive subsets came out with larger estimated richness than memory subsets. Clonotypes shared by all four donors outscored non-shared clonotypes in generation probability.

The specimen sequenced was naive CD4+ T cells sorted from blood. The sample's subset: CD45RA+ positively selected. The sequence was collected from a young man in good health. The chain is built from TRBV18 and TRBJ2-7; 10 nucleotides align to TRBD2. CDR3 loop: CASSPKAGGDEQYF. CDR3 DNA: TGTGCCAGCTCACCGAAAGCGGGAGGGGACGAGCAGTACTTC. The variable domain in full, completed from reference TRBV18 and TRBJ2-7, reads NAGVMQNPRHLVRRRGQEARLRCSPMKGHSHVYWYRQLPEEGLKFMVYLQKENIIDESGMPKERFSAEFPKEGPSILRIQQVVRGDSAAYFCASSPKAGGDEQYFGPGTRLTVT.